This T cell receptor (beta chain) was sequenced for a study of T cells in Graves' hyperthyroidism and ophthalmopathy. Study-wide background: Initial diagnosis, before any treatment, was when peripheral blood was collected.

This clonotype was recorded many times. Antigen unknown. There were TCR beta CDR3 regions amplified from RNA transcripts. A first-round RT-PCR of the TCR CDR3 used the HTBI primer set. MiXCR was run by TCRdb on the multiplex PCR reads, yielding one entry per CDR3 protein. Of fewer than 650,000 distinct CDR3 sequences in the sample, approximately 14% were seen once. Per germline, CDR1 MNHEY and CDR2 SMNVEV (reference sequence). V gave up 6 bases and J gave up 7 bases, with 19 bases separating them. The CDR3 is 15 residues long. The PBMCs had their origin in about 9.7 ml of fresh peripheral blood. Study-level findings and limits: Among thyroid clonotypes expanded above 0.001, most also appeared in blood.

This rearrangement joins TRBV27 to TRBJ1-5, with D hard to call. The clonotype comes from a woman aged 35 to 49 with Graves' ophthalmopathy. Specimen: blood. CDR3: CASSPRAPVKQPQHF. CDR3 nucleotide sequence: TGTGCCAGCAGCCCGAGGGCCCCCGTGAAGCAGCCCCAGCATTTT.